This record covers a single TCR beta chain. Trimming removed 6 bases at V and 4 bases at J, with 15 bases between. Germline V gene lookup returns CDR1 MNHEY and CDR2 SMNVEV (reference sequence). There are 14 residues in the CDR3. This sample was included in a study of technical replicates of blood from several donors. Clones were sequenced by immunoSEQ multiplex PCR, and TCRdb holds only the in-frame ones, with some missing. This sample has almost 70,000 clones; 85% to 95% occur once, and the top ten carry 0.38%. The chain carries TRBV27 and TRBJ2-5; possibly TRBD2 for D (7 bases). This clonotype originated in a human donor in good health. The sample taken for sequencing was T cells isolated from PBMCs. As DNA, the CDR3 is TGTGCCAGCAGACCAGACGGGGGGCTAGAGACCCAGTACTTC. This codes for CASRPDGGLETQYF.